Sequencing of this T cell receptor beta chain was carried out in a study of cytomegalovirus exposure and HLA in healthy donors. At the level of the study: A prior study identified 90 million to 120 million unique TCR beta sequences from around 180 million T cells.

This PCR relied on a set of 60 Vbeta primers and 13 Jbeta primers. Sequencing was performed with immunoSEQ multiplex PCR; in TCRdb, only in-frame clones are kept and a portion is missing. This table holds about 130,000 clones, roughly 82% found once. This CDR3 comprises 12 residues. Germline-derived CDR1 and CDR2 are GTSNPN and SVGIG (reference sequence). Between the trimmed V and J ends, which lost 1 base and 3 bases, there was a span of 6 bases. Sequenced: PBMCs. The chain links TRBV30 to TRBJ1-1, with D maybe TRBD1 (6 bases). The source is a boy between 10 and 17 years old in good health and CMV-seronegative. CDR3 sequence: CAWSAGDTEAFF. In nucleotides, the CDR3 is TGTGCCTGGAGTGCAGGGGACACTGAAGCTTTCTTT.